This paragraph covers one T cell receptor (beta chain) sequence. The data stem from a study of blood T cell repertoires in COVID-19. In the study overall: From T cells, B-cell-depleted T cells, or PBMCs came the material, which was cDNA or gDNA.

TCRdb's copy holds only in-frame clones and misses some; the assay was immunoSEQ multiplex PCR. This table holds about 140,000 clones, roughly 80% found once. This CDR3 comprises 14 residues. Germline V gives CDR1 MNHGY, CDR2 SVAAGI. Trimming removed 5 bases from V and 3 bases from J, with 12 bases in between. Sequenced: PBMCs or T cells enriched from blood (not recorded which). This clonotype originated in a woman aged 40 to 55 who had recovered from COVID-19. The chain is built from TRBV6-9 and TRBJ2-3; D may be TRBD1 (5 bases). The CDR3 region is CASSRGGITDTQYF. Written as DNA, the CDR3 is TGTGCCAGCAGTAGGGGCGGAATTACAGATACGCAGTATTTT.